Listed below are T cell receptor beta chains from one sample, sequenced in a study of T cell responses to AZD1222 COVID-19 vaccine. TCRdb's table, derived via immunoSEQ multiplex PCR, lists solely in-frame clones and lacks some. The table has roughly 150,000 clones, approximately 89% seen once. The sample in question was peripheral blood, obtained 28 days after the second AZD1222 dose. The receptor set was obtained from an adult who received the AZD1222 COVID-19 vaccine. The CDR3 runs from the conserved cysteine through the conserved F or W. A D gene is named only where the DNA matches it firmly. For some rows the clone size is stated as once, few or many, or as a class when expanded; others skip it.

J gene: TRBJ2-3; V gene: TRBV7-2; clone size: -; D gene: TRBD2; CDR3 protein: CASSSVTSGRGTDTQYF; CDR3 DNA: TGTGCCAGCAGCTCTGTGACTAGCGGGAGGGGCACAGATACGCAGTATTTT
J gene: TRBJ1-2; V gene: TRBV5-5; clone size: once; D gene: -; CDR3 protein: CASSYDSNYGYTF; CDR3 DNA: TGTGCCAGCAGCTATGACAGCAACTATGGCTACACCTTC
J gene: TRBJ2-7; V gene: TRBV6-6; clone size: -; D gene: TRBD1; CDR3 protein: CATLDRGASGSYEQYF; CDR3 DNA: TGTGCCACCTTGGACAGGGGGGCTAGCGGCTCCTACGAGCAGTACTTC
J gene: TRBJ2-7; V gene: TRBV4-3; clone size: -; D gene: -; CDR3 protein: CASSQSFGRFSDAYEQYF; CDR3 DNA: TGCGCCAGCAGCCAAAGTTTCGGACGTTTTTCGGACGCCTACGAGCAGTACTTC
J gene: TRBJ1-6; V gene: TRBV19; clone size: once; D gene: -; CDR3 protein: CASRVLVRGGNSPLHF; CDR3 DNA: TGTGCCAGCCGAGTATTAGTCCGGGGTGGCAATTCACCCCTCCACTTT
J gene: TRBJ1-1; V gene: TRBV28; clone size: -; D gene: -; CDR3 protein: CASGWGRGTEAFF; CDR3 DNA: TGTGCCAGCGGCTGGGGGCGTGGCACTGAAGCTTTCTTT
J gene: TRBJ2-1; V gene: TRBV27; clone size: once; D gene: TRBD2; CDR3 protein: CASSSGTSGDNEQFF; CDR3 DNA: TGTGCCAGCAGTTCTGGGACTAGCGGGGACAATGAGCAGTTCTTC
J gene: TRBJ2-3; V gene: TRBV29-1; clone size: -; D gene: -; CDR3 protein: CSVEDGVSSDTQYF; CDR3 DNA: TGCAGCGTTGAAGACGGGGTCAGCTCAGATACGCAGTATTTT
J gene: TRBJ1-2; V gene: TRBV28; clone size: -; D gene: -; CDR3 protein: CASSAGQFPYGYTF; CDR3 DNA: TGTGCCAGCAGTGCCGGACAGTTTCCCTATGGCTACACCTTC
J gene: TRBJ1-4; V gene: TRBV25-1; clone size: -; D gene: -; CDR3 protein: CASSDSRGSNEKLFF; CDR3 DNA: TGTGCCAGCAGTGATTCCCGGGGGTCTAATGAAAAACTGTTTTTT
J gene: TRBJ2-1; V gene: TRBV24-1; clone size: -; D gene: -; CDR3 protein: CATSGPDSYNEQFF; CDR3 DNA: TGTGCCACCAGTGGCCCCGACAGCTACAATGAGCAGTTCTTC
J gene: TRBJ1-5; V gene: TRBV5-1; clone size: -; D gene: -; CDR3 protein: CASSADTGPHQPQHF; CDR3 DNA: TGCGCCAGCAGCGCCGACACAGGGCCCCATCAGCCCCAGCATTTT
J gene: TRBJ2-7; V gene: TRBV6-5; clone size: -; D gene: -; CDR3 protein: CASSYLRAGDEQYF; CDR3 DNA: TGTGCCAGCAGTTACTTGCGGGCAGGGGACGAGCAGTACTTC
J gene: TRBJ1-5; V gene: TRBV7-8; clone size: -; D gene: TRBD1; CDR3 protein: CASSRGQGINQPQHF; CDR3 DNA: TGTGCCAGCAGCAGGGGACAGGGGATCAATCAGCCCCAGCATTTT
J gene: TRBJ1-4; V gene: TRBV28; clone size: -; D gene: -; CDR3 protein: CASRPDPNEKLFF; CDR3 DNA: TGTGCCAGCAGGCCTGACCCTAATGAAAAACTGTTTTTT
J gene: TRBJ2-5; V gene: TRBV20-1; clone size: -; D gene: -; CDR3 protein: CSASYRRGVQETQYF; CDR3 DNA: TGCAGTGCTAGTTACCGCAGGGGCGTTCAAGAGACCCAGTACTTC
J gene: TRBJ2-7; V gene: TRBV5-1; clone size: -; D gene: -; CDR3 protein: CASSSRGRSLSYEQYF; CDR3 DNA: TGCGCCAGCAGCTCGCGAGGACGGAGCCTCTCCTACGAGCAGTACTTC
J gene: TRBJ1-6; V gene: TRBV11-1; clone size: -; D gene: -; CDR3 protein: CASSLERNSPLHF; CDR3 DNA: TGTGCCAGCAGCTTGGAAAGGAATTCACCCCTCCACTTT
J gene: TRBJ2-1; V gene: TRBV7-7; clone size: once; D gene: -; CDR3 protein: CASSLGPGRYNEQFF; CDR3 DNA: TGTGCCAGCAGCTTAGGACCGGGACGGTACAATGAGCAGTTCTTC
J gene: TRBJ2-1; V gene: TRBV5-6; clone size: -; D gene: -; CDR3 protein: CASSLDMPLIRINEQFF; CDR3 DNA: TGTGCCAGCAGCTTGGATATGCCCTTGATTCGTATCAATGAGCAGTTCTTC
J gene: TRBJ2-7; V gene: TRBV19; clone size: -; D gene: TRBD1; CDR3 protein: CASSARDRGVYEQYF; CDR3 DNA: TGTGCCAGTAGTGCCCGGGACAGGGGGGTCTACGAGCAGTACTTC
J gene: TRBJ1-4; V gene: TRBV5-1; clone size: -; D gene: -; CDR3 protein: CASGLEMGMLFF; CDR3 DNA: TGCGCCAGCGGCTTGGAAATGGGGATGTTGTTTTTT
J gene: TRBJ1-6; V gene: TRBV9; clone size: once; D gene: -; CDR3 protein: CASSELNSPLHF; CDR3 DNA: TGTGCCAGCAGCGAACTGAATTCACCCCTCCACTTT
J gene: TRBJ1-2; V gene: TRBV9; clone size: -; D gene: TRBD1; CDR3 protein: CASSGQGRYYGYTF; CDR3 DNA: TGTGCCAGCAGCGGACAGGGGAGGTACTATGGCTACACCTTC
J gene: TRBJ2-7; V gene: TRBV5-8; clone size: -; D gene: -; CDR3 protein: CASSFRDRNYEQYF; CDR3 DNA: TGTGCCAGCAGCTTCCGGGACCGCAACTACGAGCAGTACTTC
J gene: TRBJ2-3; V gene: TRBV21-1; clone size: -; D gene: -; CDR3 protein: CASSARDRGRVTDTQYF; CDR3 DNA: TGTGCCAGCAGCGCCCGTGACAGGGGGCGCGTGACAGATACGCAGTATTTT
J gene: TRBJ2-4; V gene: TRBV7-8; clone size: -; D gene: -; CDR3 protein: CASSLGTLAKNIQYF; CDR3 DNA: TGTGCCAGCAGCTTAGGTACGCTCGCCAAAAACATTCAGTACTTC
J gene: TRBJ2-1; V gene: TRBV20-1; clone size: many; D gene: -; CDR3 protein: CSANRGEGQFF; CDR3 DNA: TGCAGTGCTAACCGGGGCGAGGGGCAGTTCTTC
J gene: TRBJ1-1; V gene: TRBV7-2; clone size: -; D gene: TRBD1; CDR3 protein: CASSFDRDTEAFF; CDR3 DNA: TGTGCCAGCAGCTTTGACAGGGACACTGAAGCTTTCTTT
J gene: TRBJ2-7; V gene: TRBV10-3; clone size: -; D gene: -; CDR3 protein: CAIKKPGEVLEQYF; CDR3 DNA: TGTGCCATCAAAAAACCCGGCGAGGTACTCGAGCAGTACTTC
J gene: TRBJ1-5; V gene: TRBV6-1; clone size: -; D gene: -; CDR3 protein: CASSARHIDLLSNQPQHF; CDR3 DNA: TGTGCCAGCAGTGCCCGACATATCGACCTCCTTAGCAATCAGCCCCAGCATTTT
J gene: TRBJ1-2; V gene: TRBV2; clone size: -; D gene: -; CDR3 protein: CASNGGTSNYGYTF; CDR3 DNA: TGTGCCAGCAATGGGGGGACCTCGAACTATGGCTACACCTTC
J gene: TRBJ2-2; V gene: TRBV2; clone size: -; D gene: -; CDR3 protein: CASLKGNTGELFF; CDR3 DNA: TGTGCCAGTCTAAAGGGGAACACCGGGGAGCTGTTTTTT